This T cell receptor beta chain was captured in a study of T cell repertoires in cytomegalovirus infection. For the study at large: Both recently identified HLA-C-restricted and well-studied HLA-B-restricted CMV epitopes were used in the study. Public TCR beta signatures indicated both CMV infection and matching HLA type.

This clonotype has more than one count but fewer than ten. Its cognate antigen is unknown. Study-wide findings and caveats: CMV carriers having the relevant HLA were flagged by cumulative public TCR beta family frequency.

The germline CDR1 and CDR2 sequences are LGHNA and YNFKEQ. The CDR3 sequence is 12 residues long. V lost 3 bases and J 5 bases, leaving 7 bases between the germline ends. TCRdb passed the reads through MiXCR, listing each CDR3 protein once. The sample has around 900,000 distinct CDR3 sequences; roughly a third are singletons. The chain employs TRBV4-2 and TRBJ2-5; D remains unclear. This receptor was obtained from a human donor in good health (CMV status not recorded). Some clones in this sample may be carry-over from other donors' samples. The sample consisted of cultured CD8+ T cells from PBMCs, taken from culture after CMV antigen stimulation. CDR3 DNA sequence: TGTGCCAGCAGCCACCCCCTTGAGACCCAGTACTTC. This translates into CASSHPLETQYF.